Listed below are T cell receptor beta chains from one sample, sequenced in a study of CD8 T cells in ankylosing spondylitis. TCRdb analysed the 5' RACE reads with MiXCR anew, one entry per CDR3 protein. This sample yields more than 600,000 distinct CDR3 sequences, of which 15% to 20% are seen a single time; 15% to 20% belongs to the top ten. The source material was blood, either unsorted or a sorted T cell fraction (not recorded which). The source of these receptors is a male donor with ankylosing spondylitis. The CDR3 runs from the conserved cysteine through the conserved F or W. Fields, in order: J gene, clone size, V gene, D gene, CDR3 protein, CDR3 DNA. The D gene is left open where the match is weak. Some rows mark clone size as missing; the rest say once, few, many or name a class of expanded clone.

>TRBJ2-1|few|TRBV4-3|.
CASSQDLEDNEQFF
TGCGCCAGCAGCCAAGATTTAGAGGACAATGAGCAGTTCTTC
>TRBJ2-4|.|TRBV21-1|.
CASSKRQGGAKNIQYF
TGTGCCAGCAGCAAGAGACAGGGGGGGGCCAAAAACATTCAGTACTTC
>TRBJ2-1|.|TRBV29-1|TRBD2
CSVEREPSYNEQFF
TGCAGCGTAGAGCGGGAGCCATCCTACAATGAGCAGTTCTTC
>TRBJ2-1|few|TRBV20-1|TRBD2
CSARDGASGSNEQFF
TGCAGTGCTAGAGATGGGGCTAGCGGGTCGAATGAGCAGTTCTTC
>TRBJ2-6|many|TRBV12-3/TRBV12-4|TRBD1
CASSQGDSSGANVLTF
TGTGCCAGCAGTCAGGGGGACAGCTCTGGGGCCAACGTCCTGACTTTC
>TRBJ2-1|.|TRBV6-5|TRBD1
CASSYPGTGSNEQFF
TGTGCCAGCAGTTACCCCGGGACAGGGAGCAATGAGCAGTTCTTC
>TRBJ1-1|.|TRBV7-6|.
CASSLDGGTNEAFF
TGTGCCAGCAGCTTAGACGGGGGCACCAATGAAGCTTTCTTT
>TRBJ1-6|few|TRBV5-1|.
CASSSEGVGHSPLHF
TGCGCCAGCAGCTCGGAGGGGGTAGGTCATTCACCCCTCCACTTT
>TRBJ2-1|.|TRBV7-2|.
CASSLVTTVYNEQFF
TGTGCCAGCAGCTTAGTTACGACAGTGTACAATGAGCAGTTCTTC
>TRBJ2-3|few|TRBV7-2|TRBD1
CASSAGQGSVGTDTQYF
TGTGCCAGCAGCGCTGGACAGGGGTCGGTTGGCACAGATACGCAGTATTTT
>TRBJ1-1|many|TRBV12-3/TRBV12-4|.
CASTKPTDEMRAFF
TGTGCCAGCACTAAACCAACCGACGAGATGCGAGCTTTCTTT
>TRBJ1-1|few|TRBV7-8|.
CASSLGGSPEAFF
TGTGCCAGCAGCTTAGGAGGGAGTCCCGAAGCTTTCTTT
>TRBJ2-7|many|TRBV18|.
CASSPGGGLYEQYF
TGTGCCAGCTCACCAGGGGGGGGCCTCTACGAGCAGTACTTC